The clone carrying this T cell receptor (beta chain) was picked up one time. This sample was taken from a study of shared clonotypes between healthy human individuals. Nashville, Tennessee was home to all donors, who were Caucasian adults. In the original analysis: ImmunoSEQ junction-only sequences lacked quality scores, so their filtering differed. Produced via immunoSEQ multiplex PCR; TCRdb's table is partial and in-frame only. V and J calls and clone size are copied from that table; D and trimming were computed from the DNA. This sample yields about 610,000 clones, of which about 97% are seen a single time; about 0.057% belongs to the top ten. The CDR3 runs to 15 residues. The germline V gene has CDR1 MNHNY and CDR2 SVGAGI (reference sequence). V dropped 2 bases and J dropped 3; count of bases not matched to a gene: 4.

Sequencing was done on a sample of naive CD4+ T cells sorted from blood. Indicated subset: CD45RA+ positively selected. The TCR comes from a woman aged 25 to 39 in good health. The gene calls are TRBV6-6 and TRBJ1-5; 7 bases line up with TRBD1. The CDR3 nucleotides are TGTGCCAGCAGTTACACTGACAGGGACAATCAGCCCCAGCATTTT. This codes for CASSYTDRDNQPQHF.